Listed below are T cell receptor beta chains from one sample, sequenced in a study of shared T cell receptors in the human thymus. Clones were read by immunoSEQ multiplex PCR, and TCRdb kept only the in-frame ones, dropping some. The sample yields some 640,000 clones, approximately 87% seen once. This sample was also put to use in a study of human thymus T cells.

What was sequenced was thymocytes. These receptors all stem from a boy under three years old with a congenital heart defect. Both conserved end residues are part of each CDR3. A D gene is named only where the DNA matches it firmly. The size field is filled for only some rows; it gives once, few, many or a size class.

-,TRBV5-5,TRBJ2-7,14,-,TGTGCCAGCGGGCGGGGTGTGCTCAACTACGAGCAGTACTTC,CASGRGVLNYEQYF
TRBD1,TRBV13,TRBJ1-2,15,-,TGTGCCAGCAGCGGAAAGACAGGGGGAACCTATGGCTACACCTTC,CASSGKTGGTYGYTF
TRBD1,TRBV19,TRBJ1-1,17,once,TGTGCCAGTAGACGAACCGGGACAGGGGGATTGAACACTGAAGCTTTCTTT,CASRRTGTGGLNTEAFF
-,TRBV18,TRBJ1-2,14,-,TGTGCCAGCTCAAAAACCCCACAGGCCTATGGCTACACCTTC,CASSKTPQAYGYTF
TRBD1,TRBV4-2,TRBJ1-6,17,-,TGTGCCAGCAGCCAAGGGGACAGTTTTAGCTATAATTCACCCCTCCACTTT,CASSQGDSFSYNSPLHF
-,TRBV6-1,TRBJ1-4,13,-,TGTGCCAGCGAAGACAGGCCAAATGAAAAACTGTTTTTT,CASEDRPNEKLFF
TRBD2,TRBV4-3,TRBJ2-1,17,once,TGCGCCAGCAGCCAGGGAGCTCTAGCGGGAGGGGGCAATGAGCAGTTCTTC,CASSQGALAGGGNEQFF
-,TRBV4-1,TRBJ1-2,18,-,TGCGCCAGCAGCCCAAGTCCCCCTACAGGAATAGACGTGGATGGCTACACCTTC,CASSPSPPTGIDVDGYTF
-,TRBV4-1,TRBJ1-2,16,-,TGCGCCAGCAGCCGAGGTAAAGGGCAGGGTGATGATGGCTACACCTTC,CASSRGKGQGDDGYTF
TRBD2,TRBV5-1,TRBJ2-2,17,-,TGCGCCAGCAGCTTGTATAGCGGGGGGCTGGACACCGGGGAGCTGTTTTTT,CASSLYSGGLDTGELFF
TRBD1,TRBV4-3,TRBJ2-2,19,-,TGCGCCAGCAGCCAAGATAGGGACAGCGCCGATACGAACACCGGGGAGCTGTTTTTT,CASSQDRDSADTNTGELFF
-,TRBV4-3,TRBJ2-2,13,-,TGCGCCAGCAGCCGAGGGGGTACCGGGGAGCTGTTTTTT,CASSRGGTGELFF
-,TRBV10-3,TRBJ1-3,16,-,TGTGCCATCAGGGTAGCATGGCCGAGCTCTGGAAACACCATATATTTT,CAIRVAWPSSGNTIYF
-,TRBV29-1,TRBJ2-1,17,-,TGCAGCGTTGGGGGGGACCCCGTGACTGTGTCCTACAATGAGCAGTTCTTC,CSVGGDPVTVSYNEQFF
TRBD2,TRBV5-1,TRBJ2-7,16,-,TGCGCCAGCAGCTTGGGGACTAGCGGTTTATCCTACGAGCAGTACTTC,CASSLGTSGLSYEQYF
TRBD2,TRBV4-3,TRBJ2-1,18,-,TGCGCCAGCAGCCAAGCCCCCATCCTAGCGGGAGGGCCAATGGAGCAGTTCTTC,CASSQAPILAGGPMEQFF
-,TRBV5-4,TRBJ2-1,15,once,TGTGCCAGCAGCTTGGCTTACCAGTCCTACAATGAGCAGTTCTTC,CASSLAYQSYNEQFF
-,TRBV6-5,TRBJ1-4,13,-,TGTGCCAGCAGTGTCCCACCGAGAGGAAAACTGTTTTTT,CASSVPPRGKLFF
-,TRBV7-9,TRBJ2-2,16,-,TGTGCCAGCAGCCAACTCGGGGGTTGGGACACCGGGGAGCTGTTTTTT,CASSQLGGWDTGELFF
TRBD2,TRBV19,TRBJ2-1,16,-,TGTGCCAGTAGTTCTCCATTAGCGGGACCCTACAATGAGCAGTTCTTC,CASSSPLAGPYNEQFF
TRBD1,TRBV6-5,TRBJ2-7,16,-,TGTGCCAGCAGTTACGGAACGACAGGGGGAGGCTACGAGCAGTACTTC,CASSYGTTGGGYEQYF
-,TRBV4-2,TRBJ1-5,16,-,TGTGCCAGCAGCCAAGACCCGGGGAATAGCAATCAGCCCCAGCATTTT,CASSQDPGNSNQPQHF
TRBD2,TRBV27,TRBJ2-5,15,-,TGTGCCAGCAGTAATCGGCCCGGGGGGGAAGAGACCCAGTACTTC,CASSNRPGGEETQYF
TRBD1,TRBV27,TRBJ1-5,20,-,TGTGCCAGCAGTTCCTCGGGACAGGGGGCCAGGGTCCCGAGCAATCAGCCCCAGCATTTT,CASSSSGQGARVPSNQPQHF
TRBD2,TRBV5-6,TRBJ2-5,17,-,TGTGCCAGCAGCTTGGACTCGCGGGGGACCGTGCAAGAGACCCAGTACTTC,CASSLDSRGTVQETQYF
-,TRBV6-5,TRBJ1-2,15,-,TGTGCCAGCGGAGACCTAGTAGGAGACGGTTATGGCTACACCTTC,CASGDLVGDGYGYTF
-,TRBV18,TRBJ2-7,14,-,TGTGCCAGCTCACCCCGTCCAGGGATCTACGAGCAGTACTTC,CASSPRPGIYEQYF
-,TRBV18,TRBJ2-7,14,-,TGTGCCAGCTCACCAGACACGTCCTCCTACGAGCAGTACTTC,CASSPDTSSYEQYF
TRBD1,TRBV6-1,TRBJ1-2,17,-,TGTGCCAGCAGTGAAGCGCACCGTATACAGGGGATCTATGGCTACACCTTC,CASSEAHRIQGIYGYTF
-,TRBV4-3,TRBJ1-2,13,few,TGCGCCAGCAGCGAGGGGGAGCTCTATGGCTACACCTTC,CASSEGELYGYTF
TRBD2,TRBV28,TRBJ2-3,16,-,TGTGCCAGCAGTTTATTGCGGCGCGGGAGAAGCAATACGCAGTATTTT,CASSLLRRGRSNTQYF
-,TRBV5-4,TRBJ2-1,12,-,TGTGCCAGCAGCTTGCCGGGGAATGAGCAGTTCTTC,CASSLPGNEQFF